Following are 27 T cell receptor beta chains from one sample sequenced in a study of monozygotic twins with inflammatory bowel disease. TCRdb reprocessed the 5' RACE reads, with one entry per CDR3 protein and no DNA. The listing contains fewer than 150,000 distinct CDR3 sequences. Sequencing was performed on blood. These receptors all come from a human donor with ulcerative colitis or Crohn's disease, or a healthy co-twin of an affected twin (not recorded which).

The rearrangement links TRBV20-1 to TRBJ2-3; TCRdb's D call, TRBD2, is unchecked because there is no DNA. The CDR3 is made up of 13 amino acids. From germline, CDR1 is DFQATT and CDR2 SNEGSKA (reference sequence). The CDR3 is CSARRRGRDTQYF.

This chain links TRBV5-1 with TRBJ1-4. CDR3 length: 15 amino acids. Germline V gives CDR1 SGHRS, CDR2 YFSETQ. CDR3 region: CASSLAKGSNEKLFF.

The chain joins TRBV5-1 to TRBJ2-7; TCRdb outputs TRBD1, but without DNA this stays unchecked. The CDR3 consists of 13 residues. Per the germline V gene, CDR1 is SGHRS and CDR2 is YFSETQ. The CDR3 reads CASSRGQTDEQYF. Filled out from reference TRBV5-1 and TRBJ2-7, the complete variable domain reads KAGVTQTPRYLIKTRGQQVTLSCSPISGHRSVSWYQQTPGQGLQFLFEYFSETQRNKGNFPGRFSGRQFSNSRSEMNVSTLELGDSALYLCASSRGQTDEQYFGPGTRLTVT.

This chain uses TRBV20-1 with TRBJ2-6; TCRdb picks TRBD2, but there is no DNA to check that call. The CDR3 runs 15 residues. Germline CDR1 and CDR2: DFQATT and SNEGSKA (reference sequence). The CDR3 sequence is CSAIPHVLGANVLTF.

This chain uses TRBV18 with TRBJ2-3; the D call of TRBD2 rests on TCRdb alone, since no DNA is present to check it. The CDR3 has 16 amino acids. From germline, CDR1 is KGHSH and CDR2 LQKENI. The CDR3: CASSPPLAGGTDTQYF.

The CDR3 here is CASSPPGGNEQFF. The genes are TRBV11-3 and TRBJ2-1; TCRdb proposes TRBD1, but this gene call is untestable without DNA. Per the germline V gene, CDR1 is SGHNT and CDR2 is YENEEA. The CDR3 spans 13 residues.

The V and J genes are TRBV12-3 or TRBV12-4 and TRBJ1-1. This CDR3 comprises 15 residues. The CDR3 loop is CASSSLGRLETEAFF.

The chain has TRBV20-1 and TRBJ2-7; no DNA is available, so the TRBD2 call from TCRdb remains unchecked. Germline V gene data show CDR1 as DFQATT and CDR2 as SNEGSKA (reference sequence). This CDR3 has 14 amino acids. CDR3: CSARQSGTTYEQYF.

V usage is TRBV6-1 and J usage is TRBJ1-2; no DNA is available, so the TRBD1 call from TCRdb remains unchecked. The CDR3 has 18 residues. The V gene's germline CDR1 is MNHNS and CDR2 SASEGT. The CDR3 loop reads CASSAEVRFQAPSYGYTF.

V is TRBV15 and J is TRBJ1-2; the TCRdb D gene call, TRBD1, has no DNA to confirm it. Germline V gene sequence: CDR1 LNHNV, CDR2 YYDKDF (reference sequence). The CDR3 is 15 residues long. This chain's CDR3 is CATSDRALANYGYTF.

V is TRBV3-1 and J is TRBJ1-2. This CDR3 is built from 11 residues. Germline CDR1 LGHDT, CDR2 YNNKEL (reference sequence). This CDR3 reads CASSLSGGYTF.

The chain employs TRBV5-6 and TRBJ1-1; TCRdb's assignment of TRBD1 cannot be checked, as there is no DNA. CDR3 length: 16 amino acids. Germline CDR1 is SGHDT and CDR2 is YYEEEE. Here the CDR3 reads CASSLKGVTMNTEAFF.

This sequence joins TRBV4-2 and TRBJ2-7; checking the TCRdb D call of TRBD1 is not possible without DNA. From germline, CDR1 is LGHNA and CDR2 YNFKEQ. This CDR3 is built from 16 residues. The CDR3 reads CASSQFTDRDSYEQYF.

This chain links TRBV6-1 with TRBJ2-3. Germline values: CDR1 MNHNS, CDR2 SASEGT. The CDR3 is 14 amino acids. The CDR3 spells CASRERQVEDTQYF.

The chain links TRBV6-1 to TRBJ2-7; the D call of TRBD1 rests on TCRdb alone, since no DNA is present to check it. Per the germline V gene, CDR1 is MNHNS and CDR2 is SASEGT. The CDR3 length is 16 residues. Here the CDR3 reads CASSEGKGGASYEQYF.

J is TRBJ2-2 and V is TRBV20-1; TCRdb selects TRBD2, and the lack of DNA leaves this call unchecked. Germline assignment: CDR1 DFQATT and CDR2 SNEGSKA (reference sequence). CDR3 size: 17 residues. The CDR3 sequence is CSARGAGLLTNTGELFF.

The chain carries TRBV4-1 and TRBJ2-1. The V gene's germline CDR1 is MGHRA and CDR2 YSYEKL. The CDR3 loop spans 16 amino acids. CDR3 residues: CASSQDVHSSYNEQFF.

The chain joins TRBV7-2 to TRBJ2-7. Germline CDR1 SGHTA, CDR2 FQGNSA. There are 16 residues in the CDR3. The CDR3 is CASSLVLSGTAYEQYF. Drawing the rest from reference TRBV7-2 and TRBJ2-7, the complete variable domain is GAGVSQSPSNKVTEKGKDVELRCDPISGHTALYWYRQSLGQGLEFLIYFQGNSAPDKSGLPSDRFSAERTGGSVSTLTIQRTQQEDSAVYLCASSLVLSGTAYEQYFGPGTRLTVT.

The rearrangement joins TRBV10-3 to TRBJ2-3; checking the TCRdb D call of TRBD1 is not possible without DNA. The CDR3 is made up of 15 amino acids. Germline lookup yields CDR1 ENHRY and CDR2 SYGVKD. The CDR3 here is CAISEGTASEDTQYF.

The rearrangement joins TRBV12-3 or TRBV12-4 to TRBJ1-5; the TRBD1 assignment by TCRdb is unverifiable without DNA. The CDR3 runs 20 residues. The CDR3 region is CASSLIGYFGLDREDQPQHF.

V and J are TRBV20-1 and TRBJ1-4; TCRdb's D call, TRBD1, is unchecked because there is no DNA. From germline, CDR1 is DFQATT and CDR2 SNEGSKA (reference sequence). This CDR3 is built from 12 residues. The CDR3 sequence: CSATYRGEKLFF.

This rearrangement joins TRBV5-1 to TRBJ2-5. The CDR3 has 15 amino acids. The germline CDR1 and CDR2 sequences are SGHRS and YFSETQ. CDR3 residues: CASSLRYRAEETQYF.

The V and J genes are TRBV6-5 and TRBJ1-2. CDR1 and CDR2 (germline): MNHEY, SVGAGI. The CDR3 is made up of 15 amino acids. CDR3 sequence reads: CASSSPAQSNYGYTF.

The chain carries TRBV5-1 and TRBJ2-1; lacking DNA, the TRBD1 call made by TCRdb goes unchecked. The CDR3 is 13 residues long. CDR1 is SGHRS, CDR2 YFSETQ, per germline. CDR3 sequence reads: CASSFGGDNEQFF.

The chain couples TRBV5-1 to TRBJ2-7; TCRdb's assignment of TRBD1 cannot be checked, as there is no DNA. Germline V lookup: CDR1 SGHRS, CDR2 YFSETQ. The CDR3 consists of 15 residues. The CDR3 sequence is CASSLSTGGTTLQYF.

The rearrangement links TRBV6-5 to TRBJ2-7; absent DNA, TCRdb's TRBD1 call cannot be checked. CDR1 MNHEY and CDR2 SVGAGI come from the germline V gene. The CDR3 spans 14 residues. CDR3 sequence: CASSYGRGTYEQYF.

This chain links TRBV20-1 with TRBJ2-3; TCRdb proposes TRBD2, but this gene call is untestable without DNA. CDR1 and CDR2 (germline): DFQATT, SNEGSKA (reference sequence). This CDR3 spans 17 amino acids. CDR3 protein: CSANPSGGVISTDTQYF.